The rows below give T cell receptor beta chains drawn from one sample of a study of cytomegalovirus exposure and HLA in healthy donors. Produced via immunoSEQ multiplex PCR; TCRdb's table is partial and in-frame only. In the table there are approximately 110,000 clones, about 94% of which are singletons. The sample comprised PBMCs. The source of these receptors is a woman younger than 35 in good health and CMV-seronegative. Both conserved end residues are part of each CDR3. A D gene is named only where the DNA matches it firmly. Only some rows state a clone size, as once, few, many or a class for expanded clones.

NA,13,TRBD1,TRBV9,TRBJ1-4,TGTGCCAGCAGCGAGGCAGGGGGGGAAAAACTGTTTTTT,CASSEAGGEKLFF
NA,15,TRBD1,TRBV28,TRBJ1-4,TGTGCCAGCAGGCCAAGCAGGGGGCATGGTGAAAAACTGTTTTTT,CASRPSRGHGEKLFF
NA,15,TRBD2,TRBV10-1,TRBJ2-1,TGCGCCAGCAGTACCATAGCGGGAGCGGGCAATGAGCAGTTCTTC,CASSTIAGAGNEQFF
NA,14,NA,TRBV27,TRBJ2-5,TGTGCCAGCAGTTTAAATCAGGGATGGGAGACCCAGTACTTC,CASSLNQGWETQYF
NA,18,TRBD1,TRBV7-9,TRBJ2-2,TGTGCCAGCAGCACGGCCGGGACAGGGGGGTCCCCTTCCGGGGAGCTGTTTTTT,CASSTAGTGGSPSGELFF
once,16,NA,TRBV7-6,TRBJ1-3,TGTGCCAGCAGCTTAGCGGGGGGGACGGACGGAAACACCATATATTTT,CASSLAGGTDGNTIYF
once,13,NA,TRBV11-3,TRBJ2-1,TGTGCCAGCAGCCGAGGGAGGGGGAATGAGCAGTTCTTC,CASSRGRGNEQFF
NA,16,TRBD2,TRBV7-9,TRBJ2-1,TGTGCCAGCAGCTGGGGACTAGCGGGAGTTTCGGATGAGCAGTTCTTC,CASSWGLAGVSDEQFF
NA,14,TRBD1,TRBV5-1,TRBJ1-6,TGCGCCAGCAGCTTGGGGACAGGAAATTCACCCCTCCACTTT,CASSLGTGNSPLHF
NA,13,NA,TRBV7-8,TRBJ2-3,TGTGCCAGCGAGCTGTTTGGCACAGATACGCAGTATTTT,CASELFGTDTQYF
NA,17,TRBD1,TRBV19,TRBJ1-5,TGTGCCAGTAGTATTGGACAGGGGATGGTGGGTAATCAGCCCCAGCATTTT,CASSIGQGMVGNQPQHF
NA,15,NA,TRBV6-1,TRBJ1-2,TGTGCCAGCATCGCGGGGACGTCAAACTTCTATGGCTACACCTTC,CASIAGTSNFYGYTF